This entry concerns a single TCR beta chain. The target antigen is unknown. This entry comes from a study of siplizumab effects on memory and regulatory T cells. Points from the study as a whole: Neither a naive nor a memory phenotype was assignable to roughly 80-95% of proliferating CD4+ or CD8+ clones.

Produced via immunoSEQ multiplex PCR; TCRdb's table is partial and in-frame only. Seen here are around 95,000 clones, about 90% observed once, and the top ten hold roughly 0.16%. V lost 10 bases and J 2 bases, leaving 12 bases between the germline ends. The CDR3 is made up of 13 amino acids. CDR1 is MNHEY and CDR2 is SVGAGI in the germline V gene. The rearrangement uses TRBV6-5 and TRBJ1-5, with D perhaps matching TRBD1 (5 bases). Sequencing was done on a sample of CD4+ T cells sorted from blood. The receptor was derived from a human donor in good health. This CDR3 is CATNQGRNQPQHF. CDR3 DNA sequence: TGTGCCACCAATCAGGGTCGCAATCAGCCCCAGCATTTT.